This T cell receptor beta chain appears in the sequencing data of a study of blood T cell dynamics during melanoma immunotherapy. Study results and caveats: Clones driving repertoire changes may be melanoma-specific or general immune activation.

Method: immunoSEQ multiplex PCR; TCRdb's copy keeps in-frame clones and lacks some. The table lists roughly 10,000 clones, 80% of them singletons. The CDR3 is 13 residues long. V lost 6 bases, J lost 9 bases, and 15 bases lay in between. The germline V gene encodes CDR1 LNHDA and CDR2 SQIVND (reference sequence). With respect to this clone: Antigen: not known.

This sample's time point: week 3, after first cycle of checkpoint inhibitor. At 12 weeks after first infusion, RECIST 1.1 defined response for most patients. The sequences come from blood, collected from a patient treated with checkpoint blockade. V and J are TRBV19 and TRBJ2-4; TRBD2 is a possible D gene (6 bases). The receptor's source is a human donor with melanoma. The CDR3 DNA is TGTGCCAGTAGACCGGAGGGGTCCGGCATTCAGTACTTC. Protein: CASRPEGSGIQYF.